This TCR beta chain was captured by sequencing in a study of cytomegalovirus exposure and HLA in healthy donors. The protocol was immunoSEQ multiplex PCR, while the TCRdb copy is restricted to in-frame clones and leaves out a portion. The table records approximately 50,000 clones, roughly 88% of them present only once. This clonotype was obtained from a woman between 25 and 40 years old in good health and CMV-seronegative. The sequenced sample was PBMCs.

The CDR3 loop is CASSAQGVGNTIYF. The CDR3 region has the DNA TGTGCCAGCAGCGCGCAGGGGGTGGGAAACACCATATATTTT. This chain links TRBV9 with TRBJ1-3, with TRBD1 matching 7 bases. J gave up 4 bases and V 3 bases, and 4 bases lay outside the gene matches. This CDR3 comprises 14 residues. CDR1 and CDR2 (germline): SGDLS, YYNGEE.